One T cell receptor beta chain is described in this entry. Measured with immunoSEQ multiplex PCR; TCRdb has only the in-frame clones, and not every one. The sample has 98,000 or so clones, just over 85% seen once. This sample was taken from a study of blood T cell repertoires in COVID-19. Whole-study context: Some COVID-19 samples were acute and others convalescent; all came from the United States, Italy and Spain.

V lost 12 bases and J lost 9, with 8 bases in between. This CDR3 contains 9 residues. Germline CDR1 KGHDR, CDR2 SFDVKD. The sequencing sample was made of peripheral blood. This TCR was sampled from a woman in her sixties in a cohort sampled during active or convalescent COVID-19. This chain uses TRBV24-1 with TRBJ2-1; no definite D call. CDR3 sequence: CAPSVEQFF. The CDR3 DNA sequence: TGTGCCCCCTCGGTTGAGCAGTTCTTC.